This TCR beta chain emerged from a study of breast tumors, draining lymph nodes, adjacent tissues. Study observations and caveats: Tumors had less TCR diversity than lymph nodes, more than nontumor tissue.

The CDR3 has 13 residues. V lost 5 bases and J lost 9, with 14 bases in between. In germline, CDR1 is MRHNA, CDR2 SNTAGT. TCRdb independently ran MiXCR on the multiplex PCR reads; one entry per CDR3 protein. The sample holds some 25,000 distinct CDR3 sequences; 60% to 70% are singletons and the top ten take about 22%. Comments on this clonotype: What it recognizes is unknown.

Sequenced: tumor-adjacent breast tissue. This sequence joins TRBV6-4 and TRBJ2-1; the D is unclear. The receptor was derived from a female donor with breast cancer. Some clones in this sample may be carry-over from other donors' samples. CDR3 DNA sequence: TGTGCCAGCAGTCCCGAGTTCTCGGGTGAGCAGTTCTTC. Translated, it gives CASSPEFSGEQFF.